A single sample gave rise to the 16 T cell receptor beta chains below, sequenced in a study of beta chain features in type 1 diabetes. The entirety of the isolated RNA underwent reverse transcription, so expressed TCRB transcripts were sequenced. Generated by immunoSEQ multiplex PCR, the TCRdb table keeps only in-frame clones and is missing some. This sample has 430,000 or so clones; over 9.5% occur once, and the top ten carry 0.046%. Source material: naive CD4+ T cells from blood. The receptors come from a woman aged 18 to 35 in good health.

This CDR3 reads CASSTGDKETQYF. DNA for the CDR3: TGCGCCAGCAGTACAGGGGATAAAGAGACCCAGTACTTC. The chain joins TRBV5-1 to TRBJ2-5, with 7 bases that match TRBD1. CDR1 and CDR2 (germline): SGHRS, YFSETQ. Unmatched junction bases numbered 4, after V lost 5 bases and J lost 3 bases. The CDR3 has 13 residues.

The chain is built from TRBV27 and TRBJ2-5; 9 nucleotides match TRBD2. The length of the CDR3 is 15 residues. Germline CDR1 and CDR2: MNHEY and SMNVEV (reference sequence). V lost 4 bases and J lost 4; bases outside the gene matches: 7. In DNA, the CDR3 is TGTGCCAGCAGTTCTAACCTAGCGGGGCCAGAGACCCAGTACTTC. This encodes CASSSNLAGPETQYF.

This clone was observed a few times. The chain employs TRBV6-4 and TRBJ2-1; D not certain. The CDR3 runs 11 residues. Germline V gene data show CDR1 as MRHNA and CDR2 as SNTAGT. The V end was cut by 5 bases, the J end by 11 bases, with 10 bases between. The CDR3 region has the DNA TGTGCCAGCAGTTCCAAGGGCCAGCAGTTCTTC. Residues: CASSSKGQQFF.

V gene TRBV29-1 combines with J gene TRBJ1-1; TRBD1 matches at 7 bases. The CDR3 runs 13 residues. V was pared by 6 bases and J by 7 bases, with 11 bases of the junction left unmatched. The germline CDR1 and CDR2 sequences are SQVTM and ANQGSEA. Here the CDR3 reads CSVLSDRRDEAFF. CDR3 bases: TGCAGCGTCCTATCGGACAGGAGGGATGAAGCTTTCTTT.

The chain employs TRBV25-1 and TRBJ2-7; D is ambiguous. Germline V gene data show CDR1 as MGHDK and CDR2 as SYGVNS. There are 11 residues in the CDR3. Trimming stripped 1 base from V and 6 bases from J, with 4 bases between. CDR3 DNA sequence: TGTGCCAGCAGTGAATTGGGCGAGCAGTACTTC. This encodes CASSELGEQYF.

This clone turned up a few times. The CDR3 region is CASSPWTDYTEAFF. Written as DNA, the CDR3 is TGTGCCAGCAGTCCTTGGACGGACTACACTGAAGCTTTCTTT. The chain uses TRBV7-9 and TRBJ1-1; D is uncertain. V shed 6 bases and J shed 3 bases, with 14 bases lying between them. Germline CDR1 reads SEHNR; CDR2 reads FQNEAQ (reference sequence). The CDR3 totals 14 residues.

This clone was seen only a few times. V is TRBV7-2 and J is TRBJ2-6; the D gene is possibly TRBD1 (6 bases). The CDR3 contains 15 residues. Germline CDR1 and CDR2: SGHTA and FQGNSA. Trimming cost V 1 base and J 4 bases, with 8 bases left between them. The CDR3 DNA sequence: TGTGCCAGCAGCTTAGTGGGGACAGGGGCCAACGTCCTGACTTTC. It specifies CASSLVGTGANVLTF.

This clone was picked up a small number of times. This chain uses TRBV7-2 with TRBJ1-5, with D perhaps TRBD1 (5 bases). The V end lost 1 base, the J end lost 6 bases, and 16 bases lay between the germline ends. Germline values: CDR1 SGHTA, CDR2 FQGNSA. The CDR3 contains 16 residues. CDR3 sequence reads: CASSLVGRGGGQPQHF. CDR3 nucleotides: TGTGCCAGCAGCTTAGTGGGTAGGGGAGGAGGTCAGCCCCAGCATTTT.

The chain joins TRBV4-2 to TRBJ2-7; 9 positions agree with TRBD2. V lost 0 bases to trimming and J lost 5 bases; unmatched junction nucleotides: 5. Germline lookup yields CDR1 LGHNA and CDR2 YNFKEQ. The CDR3 contains 15 residues. CDR3 sequence (DNA): TGTGCCAGCAGCCAAGAGGCTAGCGGGGTCCACGAGCAGTACGTC. Encoded protein: CASSQEASGVHEQYV.

This sequence joins TRBV18 and TRBJ2-3; no firm D call. The V gene's germline CDR1 is KGHSH and CDR2 LQKENI. Between the trimmed V and J ends, which lost 6 bases and 4 bases, there was a span of 8 bases. This CDR3 region has 12 residues. As DNA, the CDR3 is TGTGCCAGCTCTCAGTACGCAGATACGCAGTATTTT. Protein: CASSQYADTQYF.

This clone has just a few counts. The rearrangement uses TRBV7-9 and TRBJ1-1; 7 bases agree with TRBD1. The CDR3 is 14 residues long. V lost 2 bases and J lost 4; bases outside the gene matches: 4. Per germline, CDR1 SEHNR and CDR2 FQNEAQ (reference sequence). This chain's CDR3 is CASSLSSGGTEAFF. Here the CDR3 DNA reads TGTGCCAGCAGCTTATCATCAGGGGGCACTGAAGCTTTCTTT.

This clone came up a few times. Here the CDR3 DNA reads TGTGCCAGCAGCCCCTCGGGTGATACCTACGAGCAGTACTTC. Protein: CASSPSGDTYEQYF. The chain joins TRBV9 to TRBJ2-7; D gene uncertain. CDR1 is SGDLS, CDR2 YYNGEE, per germline. With 4 bases removed from V and 2 bases from J, the gap between germline ends came to 13 bases. The CDR3 is 14 amino acids.

The chain couples TRBV19 to TRBJ1-2; no reliable D call. V lost 2 bases and J lost 0, with 10 bases in between. Germline values: CDR1 LNHDA, CDR2 SQIVND (reference sequence). CDR3 length: 15 amino acids. The chain's CDR3 is CASSILGVTNYGYTF. In DNA form, the CDR3 reads TGTGCCAGTAGTATACTTGGGGTTACTAACTATGGCTACACCTTC.

This clone was detected only a few times. The chain recombines TRBV7-9 with TRBJ2-1; 10 bases map to TRBD2. The CDR3 is made up of 15 amino acids. J lost 5 bases, V lost 1 base, and 2 bases had no gene match. Looked up from germline, CDR1 is SEHNR and CDR2 is FQNEAQ (reference sequence). CDR3 nucleotides: TGTGCCAGCAGCTTAGGGACTAGCGGTAACAATGAGCAGTTCTTC. Translated, it gives CASSLGTSGNNEQFF.

This clone has only a few counts. The chain employs TRBV4-3 and TRBJ2-6; weak D call: TRBD1 (6 bases). Per germline, CDR1 LGHNA and CDR2 YSLEER. The CDR3 consists of 18 residues. Trimming removed 5 bases at V and 0 bases at J, with 17 bases between. This CDR3 is CASSAPRGHHSGANVLTF. The CDR3 region has the DNA TGCGCCAGCAGCGCCCCCAGGGGACACCACTCTGGGGCCAACGTCCTGACTTTC.

This chain connects TRBV19 to TRBJ2-7; D is unresolved. Trimming removed 3 bases from V and 5 bases from J, with 11 bases in between. Germline-derived CDR1 and CDR2 are LNHDA and SQIVND (reference sequence). This CDR3 is built from 13 residues. The DNA for the CDR3 is TGTGCCAGTAGTATCGCCCTTAGGCACGAGCAGTACTTC. Its translation: CASSIALRHEQYF. The entire variable domain, with the rest obtained from reference TRBV19 and TRBJ2-7, is as follows: DGGITQSPKYLFRKEGQNVTLSCEQNLNHDAMYWYRQDPGQGLRLIYYSQIVNDFQKGDIAEGYSVSREKKESFPLTVTSAQKNPTAFYLCASSIALRHEQYFGPGTRLTVT.